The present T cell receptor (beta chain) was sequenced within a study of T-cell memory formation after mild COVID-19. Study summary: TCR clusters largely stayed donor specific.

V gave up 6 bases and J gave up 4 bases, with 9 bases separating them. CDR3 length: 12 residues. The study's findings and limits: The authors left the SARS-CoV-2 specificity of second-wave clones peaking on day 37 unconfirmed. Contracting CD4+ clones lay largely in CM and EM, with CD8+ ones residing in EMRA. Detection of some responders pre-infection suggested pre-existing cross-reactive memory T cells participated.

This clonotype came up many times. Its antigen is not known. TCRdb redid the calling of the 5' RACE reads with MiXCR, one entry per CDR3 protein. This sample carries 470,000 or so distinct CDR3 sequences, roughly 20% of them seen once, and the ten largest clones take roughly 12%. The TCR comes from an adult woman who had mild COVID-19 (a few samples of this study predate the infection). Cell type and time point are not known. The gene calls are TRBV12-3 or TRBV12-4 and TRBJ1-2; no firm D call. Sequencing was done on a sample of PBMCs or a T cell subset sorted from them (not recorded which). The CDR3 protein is CASSSTGYGYTF. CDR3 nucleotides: TGTGCCAGCAGCTCTACCGGCTATGGCTACACCTTC.